These 8 T cell receptor beta chains were sequenced from one sample in a study of cytomegalovirus exposure and HLA in healthy donors. Both 60 Vbeta primers and 13 Jbeta primers went into the PCR. Only in-frame clones appear in the TCRdb table, and some are missing; sequencing was by immunoSEQ multiplex PCR. The profile shows tens of thousands of clones, roughly 80% of them singletons. Source material: PBMCs. The receptors derive from a woman aged 40 to 49 in good health and CMV-seronegative.

V and J are TRBV13 and TRBJ1-4; perhaps TRBD1 as D (5 bases). Per the germline V gene, CDR1 is PRHDT and CDR2 is FYEKMQ (reference sequence). Trimming shortened V by 7 bases and J by 7 bases, and 19 bases separated the two germline ends. The CDR3 extends over 15 amino acids. The CDR3 DNA reads TGTGCCAGCACCCGACGCGGGGGGTTTAGTGAAAAACTGTTTTTT. This gives the protein CASTRRGGFSEKLFF.

The rearrangement uses TRBV28 and TRBJ2-3; D is ambiguous. Germline CDR1 reads MDHEN; CDR2 reads SYDVKM. V lost 6 bases and J lost 2, with 15 bases in between. The length of the CDR3 is 15 residues. Written as DNA, the CDR3 is TGTGCCAGCAGCCCGCCGACTCTCCTCACAGATACGCAGTATTTT. It encodes CASSPPTLLTDTQYF.

The rearrangement uses TRBV9 and TRBJ1-2; D gene unclear. The CDR3 has 13 amino acids. V was shortened by 5 bases and J by 2 bases, with 10 bases between the two germline ends. Germline V gene data show CDR1 as SGDLS and CDR2 as YYNGEE. The CDR3 sequence: CASRSTENYGYTF. CDR3 nucleotides: TGTGCCAGCAGGTCAACAGAGAACTATGGCTACACCTTC.

This chain uses TRBV2 with TRBJ2-7; TRBD1 agrees at 7 bases. J was trimmed by 3 bases and V by 7 bases; bases with no gene match: 12. Germline CDR1 and CDR2: SNHLY and FYNNEI. This CDR3 has 15 amino acids. The CDR3 DNA follows: TGTGCCAGCATGGGGACAGCTTCCCACTACTACGAGCAGTACTTC. Its translation is CASMGTASHYYEQYF.

This chain connects TRBV5-4 to TRBJ1-2; TRBD1 matches 8 bases. CDR3 length: 14 residues. Germline V gene sequence: CDR1 SGHNT, CDR2 YYREEE (reference sequence). V lost 5 bases, J lost 8 bases, and 11 bases stayed unmatched. CDR3 coding DNA: TGTGCCAGCAGACTGGCCAGGGGGCGCGAGGGCTACACCTTC. It translates to CASRLARGREGYTF.

The V and J genes are TRBV9 and TRBJ1-2; D might be TRBD1 (6 bases). The germline gives CDR1 SGDLS, CDR2 YYNGEE. This CDR3 contains 16 residues. V lost 0 bases to trimming and J lost 2 bases, with 14 bases between them. The CDR3 is CASSVAPSTGNYGYTF. For the CDR3, the DNA is TGTGCCAGCAGCGTAGCCCCCTCTACAGGGAACTATGGCTACACCTTC.

The gene calls are TRBV30 and TRBJ1-5; 9 bases line up with TRBD1. Per the germline V gene, CDR1 is GTSNPN and CDR2 is SVGIG (reference sequence). The junction had 3 bases not matched to a gene; V was cut back by 1 base and J by 5 bases. This CDR3 is 14 amino acids long. CDR3 nucleotides: TGTGCCTGGAGTGAGGGACAGGGCTATCAGCCCCAGCATTTT. It yields the protein CAWSEGQGYQPQHF.

The sample holds a few counts of this clone. CDR3 sequence (DNA): TGTGCCTGGAGTGTACTGACCCCAGGGCGCTATGGCTACACCTTC. Encoded protein: CAWSVLTPGRYGYTF. This chain uses TRBV30 with TRBJ1-2; tentatively, D is TRBD1 (5 bases). This CDR3 is 15 amino acids long. V lost 0 bases and J lost 4, with 15 bases in between. Germline lookup yields CDR1 GTSNPN and CDR2 SVGIG (reference sequence). The whole variable domain, remainder taken from reference TRBV30 and TRBJ1-2, is SQTIHQWPATLVQPVGSPLSLECTVEGTSNPNLYWYRQAAGRGLQLLFYSVGIGQISSEVPQNLSASRPQDRQFILSSKKLLLSDSGFYLCAWSVLTPGRYGYTFGSGTRLTVV.